This T cell receptor beta chain was sequenced for a study of vaccination effects on CD4 cells after COVID-19. Sequencing was preceded by expansion of antigen-specific CD4+ T cells with viral peptide pools in the ViraFEST assay. The authors isolated CD4+ T cells after roughly 10 days of culture. Participants each got two BNT162b2 or mRNA-1273 vaccine doses. As for this clone: Antigen: not known.

TCRdb's copy holds only in-frame clones and misses some; the assay was immunoSEQ multiplex PCR. Among approximately 13,000 clones, over 60% were seen once, and the ten largest hold more than 8%. The CDR3 covers 17 residues. Trimming stripped 1 base from V and 3 bases from J, with 16 bases between. Germline V gene data show CDR1 as SEHNR and CDR2 as FQNEAQ (reference sequence). The starting material was CD4+ T cells from PBMCs cultured with SARS-CoV-2 spike peptides, obtained after COVID-19 vaccination. The rearrangement uses TRBV7-9 and TRBJ1-3, with D possibly TRBD1 on 6 matching bases. This TCR derives from a human donor who received a COVID-19 vaccine. CDR3 amino acids: CASSLVVDSQIGNTIYF. CDR3 bases: TGTGCCAGCAGCTTAGTAGTGGACAGTCAAATTGGAAACACCATATATTTT.